These 13 T cell receptor gamma chains share one sample of origin, sequenced in a study of γδ T cells in repeated Plasmodium falciparum infection. Vgamma9/Vdelta2+ and Vdelta2-negative gammadelta T cells were flow-sorted from PBMC for bulk sequencing. TCRdb repeated clone calling on the multiplex PCR reads with CATT. The table includes 27,000 or so gamma-chain clones, 1.4% detected once. Sequenced material: gamma-delta T cells from blood. The receptors derive from a pool of human donors (malaria-infected and uninfected, not separated).

This clone was seen at least ten times. This chain uses TRGV9 with TRGJ1 or TRGJ2. This CDR3 region has 14 residues. Germline V gene sequence: CDR1 GITISATS, CDR2 ISYDGTV (reference sequence). Germline trimming cut 2 bases from V and 2 bases from J; bases unmatched to any gene: 6. CDR3 DNA sequence: TGTGCCTTGTGGGAGGCCACCTATTATTATAAGAAACTCTTT. Amino acids: CALWEATYYYKKLF.

Points on this clone: TCRdb shows a much larger clone's protein in place of this DNA's translation, and the two differ at residue 10, likely through a read error; the protein shown is translated from the DNA. The gene calls are TRGV4 and TRGJ1 or TRGJ2. Since TCRdb gives no J gene, matching the DNA to germline was used here to assign it. CDR3 length: 13 amino acids. The germline V gene encodes CDR1 EGSTGY and CDR2 YDSYTSSV. This CDR3 is CATWVLYYYEKLF. Here the CDR3 DNA reads TGTGCCACCTGGGTACTATATTATTATGAGAAACTCTTT.

Of note for this clone: The TCRdb protein comes from a much larger clone and disagrees with this DNA's translation at residue 7, likely due to a read error; the protein given here is derived from the DNA. The V call is TRGV9, the J call TRGJP1. TCRdb gives no J gene; it was assigned here by matching the DNA to germline. The CDR3 length is 13 residues. The junction had 5 bases not matched to a gene; V was cut back by 3 bases and J by 7 bases. Germline values: CDR1 GITISATS, CDR2 ISYDGTV (reference sequence). The CDR3 DNA is TGTGCCTTGTGGGAGATACTTGGTTGGTTCAAGATATTT. It codes for CALWEILGWFKIF.

This clone was counted ten times or more. A far larger clone is a single base away, which makes a read error likely. Other DNA sequences from this sample encode an identical CDR3 as well. No call exists for the J gene, whereas the V gene is TRGV9. Germline V gene lookup returns CDR1 GITISATS and CDR2 ISYDGTV (reference sequence). The CDR3 spans 18 residues. DNA for the CDR3: TGTGCCTTGTGGGAGGTGGGTACGCAAGAGTTGGGCAAAAAAATCAAGGTGTTT. It yields the protein CALWEVGTQELGKKIKVF.

Regarding this clone: The protein TCRdb gives is from a much larger clone and does not agree with this DNA's translation at residue 12, likely a read error; the protein shown here comes from the DNA. The V gene is given as TRGV4, and no J gene call is available. This CDR3 has 14 residues. CDR1 is EGSTGY, CDR2 YDSYTSSV, per germline. CDR3: CATWDGPLRYKELF. CDR3 nucleotide sequence: TGTGCCACCTGGGATGGGCCCCTTAGGTATAAGGAACTCTTT.

This clone has at least ten counts. A read error is likely here: a far larger clone is one base away. The chain recombines TRGV9 with TRGJP. The V gene end was trimmed by 1 base and the J gene end by 4 bases; junction bases not matched to a gene: 16. Germline V gene sequence: CDR1 GITISATS, CDR2 ISYDGTV (reference sequence). There are 21 residues in the CDR3. The CDR3 region has the DNA TGTGCCTTGTGGGAGGTCCCCAGGGGGACGGCACAAGAGTTGGGCAAAAAAATCAAGGTATTT. Its protein is CALWEVPRGTAQELGKKIKVF.

Turning to this clone: This DNA's translation and the protein TCRdb lists, from a much larger clone, do not match at residue 7, likely due to a read error; the protein shown is translated from the DNA. The chain uses TRGV8 and TRGJP1. TCRdb gives no J gene; it was assigned here by matching the DNA to germline. The V gene's germline CDR1 is VENAVY and CDR2 YDSYNSRV. V trimming: 6 bases; J trimming: 7 bases; junction bases outside the gene matches: 8. CDR3 length: 13 residues. The CDR3 reads CATWSPIGWFKIF. CDR3 in DNA: TGTGCCACCTGGTCCCCCATTGGTTGGTTCAAGATATTT.

This clone showed up many times. This DNA's translation and the protein TCRdb lists, from a much larger clone, do not match at residue 11, likely due to a read error; the protein shown is translated from the DNA. V gene TRGV9 combines with J gene TRGJ1 or TRGJ2. TCRdb lists no J gene, so it was determined here by aligning the DNA to germline. The CDR3 consists of 15 residues. From germline, CDR1 is GITISATS and CDR2 ISYDGTV (reference sequence). In nucleotides, the CDR3 is TGTGCCTTGTGGGAGCTCCCCCCCTTTTATCATAAGAAACTCTTT. Translated, it gives CALWELPPFYHKKLF.

This clone was recorded many times. This sequence joins TRGV2 and TRGJP1. Trimming at V came to 3 bases and at J to 7 bases, leaving 5 bases not matched to a gene. Per the germline V gene, CDR1 is EGSNGY and CDR2 is YDSYNSKV. The CDR3 has 13 residues. CDR3 amino acids: CATWDLFGWFKIF. CDR3 coding DNA: TGTGCCACCTGGGACCTCTTTGGTTGGTTCAAGATATTT.

This clone was seen only a few times. TCRdb's protein for this DNA is that of a much larger clone and differs from the translation at residue 9, likely a read error; the protein shown is the DNA translation. The chain uses TRGV2 and TRGJP2. Looked up from germline, CDR1 is EGSNGY and CDR2 is YDSYNSKV. There are 14 residues in the CDR3. The CDR3 here is CATWDGSSGWIKTF. As DNA, the CDR3 is TGTGCCACCTGGGACGGAAGTAGTGGTTGGATCAAGACGTTT.

At least ten counts were recorded for this clone. The translation of this DNA and the TCRdb protein of a much larger clone differ at residue 12, probably owing to a read error; the protein shown here is translated from the DNA. The J gene went uncalled, whereas the V gene is TRGV9. This CDR3 is 14 amino acids long. Germline V gene data show CDR1 as GITISATS and CDR2 as ISYDGTV (reference sequence). The CDR3 nucleotides are TGTGCCTTGTGGACCCACAGTAGTGATTGGATCAGGACGTTT. It specifies CALWTHSSDWIRTF.

This clone has a count of ten or more. TCRdb pairs this DNA with a much larger clone's protein that differs at residue 4, likely a read error; the protein shown was translated from the DNA. This sequence joins TRGV9 and TRGJP. TCRdb is silent on the J gene; assignment here came from matching the DNA to germline. CDR1 GITISATS and CDR2 ISYDGTV come from the germline V gene (reference sequence). The CDR3 loop spans 16 amino acids. Trimming at V came to 9 bases and at J to 5 bases, leaving 10 bases not matched to a gene. The CDR3 loop reads CALGGSKELGKKIKVF. The CDR3 DNA reads as TGTGCCTTGGGGGGCAGTAAAGAGTTGGGCAAAAAAATCAAGGTATTT.

A word on this clone: The amino acid sequence in TCRdb belongs to a much larger clone and departs from this DNA's translation at residue 13, likely a sequencing read error; the sequence shown is translated from the DNA. The chain recombines TRGV9 with TRGJP. In the absence of a J gene in TCRdb, the DNA was matched to germline to assign it here. This CDR3 has 18 amino acids. Germline CDR1 is GITISATS and CDR2 is ISYDGTV (reference sequence). The CDR3 DNA follows: TGTGCCTTGTGGGAGGTGCATGTAAAAGAGTTGGGCAGAAAAATCAAGGTATTT. This translates into CALWEVHVKELGRKIKVF.